Listed below are T cell receptor beta chains from one sample, sequenced in a study of lymphopenia after photon versus proton radiotherapy. Here immunoSEQ multiplex PCR was the method, and the copy in TCRdb shows in-frame clones only, minus some. The sample yields roughly 150,000 clones, approximately 91% seen once. Source: peripheral blood, taken from a patient treated with photon-based radiotherapy. The receptors were sampled from a middle-aged man with gastric cancer. Both conserved end residues are part of each CDR3. A D gene is named only where the DNA matches it firmly. Clone size, where shown, is once, few, many, or a class for clones that have expanded.

d_call: -; clone_size: once; v_call: TRBV4-1; j_call: TRBJ1-4; cdr3_aa: CASSQGYPTTNEKLFF; cdr3_nt: TGCGCCAGCAGCCAAGGATACCCCACAACTAATGAAAAACTGTTTTTT
d_call: -; clone_size: -; v_call: TRBV4-1; j_call: TRBJ2-1; cdr3_aa: CASSPIRGVSSYNEQFF; cdr3_nt: TGCGCCAGCAGCCCTATTCGTGGGGTATCCTCCTACAATGAGCAGTTCTTC
d_call: TRBD2; clone_size: -; v_call: TRBV4-1; j_call: TRBJ2-3; cdr3_aa: CASSQTSGGRTDTQYF; cdr3_nt: TGCGCCAGCAGTCAGACTAGCGGGGGGAGAACAGATACGCAGTATTTT
d_call: -; clone_size: -; v_call: TRBV5-6; j_call: TRBJ1-1; cdr3_aa: CASSLNSLNTEAFF; cdr3_nt: TGTGCCAGCAGCTTGAATAGTTTGAACACTGAAGCTTTCTTT
d_call: TRBD2; clone_size: -; v_call: TRBV2; j_call: TRBJ2-1; cdr3_aa: CASSSIAGGPSNEQFF; cdr3_nt: TGTGCCAGCAGTTCGATAGCGGGAGGGCCGAGTAATGAGCAGTTCTTC
d_call: -; clone_size: -; v_call: TRBV6-6; j_call: TRBJ1-2; cdr3_aa: CASSYLSGADGYTF; cdr3_nt: TGTGCCAGCAGTTACCTTTCCGGGGCAGATGGCTACACCTTC
d_call: TRBD1; clone_size: once; v_call: TRBV13; j_call: TRBJ1-4; cdr3_aa: CASSIPGQEKLFF; cdr3_nt: TGTGCCAGCAGCATTCCGGGACAGGAAAAACTGTTTTTT
d_call: -; clone_size: -; v_call: TRBV11-3; j_call: TRBJ2-5; cdr3_aa: CASSLRRSETQYF; cdr3_nt: TGTGCCAGCAGCTTGAGACGGTCTGAGACCCAGTACTTC
d_call: -; clone_size: -; v_call: TRBV6-1; j_call: TRBJ1-1; cdr3_aa: CASSEGGTGNTEAFF; cdr3_nt: TGTGCCAGCAGTGAAGGTGGAACGGGGAACACTGAAGCTTTCTTT
d_call: TRBD2; clone_size: once; v_call: TRBV9; j_call: TRBJ2-3; cdr3_aa: CASSPHPAAGGGADTQYF; cdr3_nt: TGTGCCAGCAGCCCCCACCCCGCAGCGGGAGGGGGTGCAGATACGCAGTATTTT
d_call: -; clone_size: -; v_call: TRBV29-1; j_call: TRBJ2-7; cdr3_aa: CSGRVGHEQYF; cdr3_nt: TGCAGCGGAAGAGTTGGCCACGAGCAGTACTTC
d_call: -; clone_size: once; v_call: TRBV5-1; j_call: TRBJ2-4; cdr3_aa: CASSLEGPNIQYF; cdr3_nt: TGCGCCAGCAGCTTGGAGGGGCCGAACATTCAGTACTTC
d_call: TRBD1; clone_size: -; v_call: TRBV18; j_call: TRBJ1-5; cdr3_aa: CASSPRQGRDQPQHF; cdr3_nt: TGTGCCAGCTCACCACGACAGGGGAGAGATCAGCCCCAGCATTTT
d_call: -; clone_size: -; v_call: TRBV6-6; j_call: TRBJ1-1; cdr3_aa: CASSTGRSYTEAFF; cdr3_nt: TGTGCCAGCAGCACTGGGAGATCGTACACTGAAGCTTTCTTT